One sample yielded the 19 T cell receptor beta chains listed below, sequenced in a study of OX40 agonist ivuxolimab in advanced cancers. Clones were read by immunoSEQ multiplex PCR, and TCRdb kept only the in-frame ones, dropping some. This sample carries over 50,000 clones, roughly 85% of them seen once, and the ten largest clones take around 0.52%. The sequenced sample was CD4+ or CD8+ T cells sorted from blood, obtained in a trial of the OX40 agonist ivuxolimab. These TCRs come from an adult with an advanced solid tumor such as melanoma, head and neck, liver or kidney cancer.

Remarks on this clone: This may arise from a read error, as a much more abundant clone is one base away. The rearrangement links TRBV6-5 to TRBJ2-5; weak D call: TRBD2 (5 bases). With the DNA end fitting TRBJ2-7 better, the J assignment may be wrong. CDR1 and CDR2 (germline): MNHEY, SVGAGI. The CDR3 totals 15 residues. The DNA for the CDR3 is TGTGCCAGCAGAAGGATTGTGAGGGCCGGGGACGAGCAGTACTTC. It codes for CASRRIVRAGDEQYF.

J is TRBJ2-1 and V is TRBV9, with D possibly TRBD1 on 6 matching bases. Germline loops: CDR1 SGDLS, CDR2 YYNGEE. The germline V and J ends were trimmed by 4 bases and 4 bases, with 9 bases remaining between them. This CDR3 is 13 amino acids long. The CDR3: CASSRDTYNEQFF. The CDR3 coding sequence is TGTGCCAGCAGCCGGGACACTTACAATGAGCAGTTCTTC.

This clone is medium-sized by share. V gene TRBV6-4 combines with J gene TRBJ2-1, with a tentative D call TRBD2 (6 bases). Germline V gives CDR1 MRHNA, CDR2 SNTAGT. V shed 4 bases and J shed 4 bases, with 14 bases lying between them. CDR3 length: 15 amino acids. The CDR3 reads CASSVEGGPYNEQFF. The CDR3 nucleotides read TGTGCCAGCAGTGTCGAGGGAGGACCATACAATGAGCAGTTCTTC.

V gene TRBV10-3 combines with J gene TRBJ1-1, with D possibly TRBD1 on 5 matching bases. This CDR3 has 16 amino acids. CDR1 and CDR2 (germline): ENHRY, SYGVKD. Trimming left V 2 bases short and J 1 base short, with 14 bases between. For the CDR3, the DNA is TGTGCCATCAGTGAGAGGGACGGAGATGGGAACACTGAAGCTTTCTTT. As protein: CAISERDGDGNTEAFF.

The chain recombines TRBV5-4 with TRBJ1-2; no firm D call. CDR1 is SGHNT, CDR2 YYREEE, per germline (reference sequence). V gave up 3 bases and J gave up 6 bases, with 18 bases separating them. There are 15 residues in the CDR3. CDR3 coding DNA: TGTGCCAGCAGCTCGGGAGGGCTTATGGGGAATGGCTACACCTTC. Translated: CASSSGGLMGNGYTF.

The CDR3 is CASTTSTSDTQYF. The CDR3 DNA sequence: TGTGCCAGCACGACTAGTACATCAGATACGCAGTATTTT. This chain links TRBV2 with TRBJ2-3; D may be TRBD2 (6 bases). This CDR3 is built from 13 residues. V lost 7 bases to trimming and J lost 4 bases, with 12 bases between them. Germline V lookup: CDR1 SNHLY, CDR2 FYNNEI. The full variable domain, rest sourced from reference TRBV2 and TRBJ2-3, is EPEVTQTPSHQVTQMGQEVILRCVPISNHLYFYWYRQILGQKVEFLVSFYNNEISEKSEIFDDQFSVERPDGSNFTLKIRSTKLEDSAMYFCASTTSTSDTQYFGPGTRLTVL.

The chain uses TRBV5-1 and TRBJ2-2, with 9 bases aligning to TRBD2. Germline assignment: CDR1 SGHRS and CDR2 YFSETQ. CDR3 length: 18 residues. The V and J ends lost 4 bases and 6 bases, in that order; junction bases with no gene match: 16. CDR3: CASSQTFISGRGAGELFF. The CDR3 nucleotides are TGCGCCAGCAGCCAGACCTTTATTAGCGGGAGAGGCGCCGGGGAGCTGTTTTTT.

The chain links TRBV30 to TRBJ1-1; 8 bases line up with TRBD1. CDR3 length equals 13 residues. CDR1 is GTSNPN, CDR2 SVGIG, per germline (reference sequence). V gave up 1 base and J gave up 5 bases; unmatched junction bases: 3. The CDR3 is CAWSEDRDTEAFF. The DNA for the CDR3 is TGTGCCTGGAGTGAGGACAGGGATACTGAAGCTTTCTTT.

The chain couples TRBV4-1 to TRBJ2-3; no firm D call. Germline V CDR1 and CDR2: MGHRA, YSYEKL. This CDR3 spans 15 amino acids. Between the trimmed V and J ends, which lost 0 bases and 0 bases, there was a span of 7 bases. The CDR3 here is CASSQDAASTDTQYF. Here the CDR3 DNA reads TGCGCCAGCAGCCAAGATGCCGCTAGCACAGATACGCAGTATTTT.

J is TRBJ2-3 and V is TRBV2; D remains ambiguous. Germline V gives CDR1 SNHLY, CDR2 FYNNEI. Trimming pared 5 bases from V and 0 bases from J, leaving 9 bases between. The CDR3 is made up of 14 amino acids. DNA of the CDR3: TGTGCCAGCAGTAAAAGGACCAGCACAGATACGCAGTATTTT. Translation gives CASSKRTSTDTQYF.

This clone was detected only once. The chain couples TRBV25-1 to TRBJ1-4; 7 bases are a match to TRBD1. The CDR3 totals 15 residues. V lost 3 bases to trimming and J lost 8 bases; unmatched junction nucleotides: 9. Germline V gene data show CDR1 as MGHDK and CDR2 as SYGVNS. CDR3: CASSDPGQLSEKLFF. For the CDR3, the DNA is TGTGCCAGCAGTGATCCGGGACAGCTCTCAGAAAAACTGTTTTTT. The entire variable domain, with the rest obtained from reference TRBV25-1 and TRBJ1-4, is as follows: EADIYQTPRYLVIGTGKKITLECSQTMGHDKMYWYQQDPGMELHLIHYSYGVNSTEKGDLSSESTVSRIRTEHFPLTLESARPSHTSQYLCASSDPGQLSEKLFFGSGTQLSVL.

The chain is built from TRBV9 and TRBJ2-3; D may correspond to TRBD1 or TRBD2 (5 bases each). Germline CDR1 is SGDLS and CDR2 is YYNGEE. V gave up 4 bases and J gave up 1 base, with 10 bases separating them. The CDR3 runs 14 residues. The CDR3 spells CASSRGAGTDTQYF. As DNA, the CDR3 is TGTGCCAGCAGCCGAGGGGCGGGCACAGATACGCAGTATTTT.

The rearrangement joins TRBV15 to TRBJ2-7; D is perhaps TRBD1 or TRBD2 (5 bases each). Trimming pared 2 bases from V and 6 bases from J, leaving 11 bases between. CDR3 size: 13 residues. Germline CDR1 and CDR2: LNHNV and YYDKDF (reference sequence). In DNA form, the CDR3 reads TGTGCCACCAGCAGAAGCAGGGAGTCCGAGCAGTACTTC. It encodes CATSRSRESEQYF.

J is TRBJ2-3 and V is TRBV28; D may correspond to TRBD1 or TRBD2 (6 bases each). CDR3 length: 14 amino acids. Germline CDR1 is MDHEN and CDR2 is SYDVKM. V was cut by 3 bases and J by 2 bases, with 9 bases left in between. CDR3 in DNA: TGTGCCAGCAGTTTTCCGGGGGCCACAGATACGCAGTATTTT. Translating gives CASSFPGATDTQYF.

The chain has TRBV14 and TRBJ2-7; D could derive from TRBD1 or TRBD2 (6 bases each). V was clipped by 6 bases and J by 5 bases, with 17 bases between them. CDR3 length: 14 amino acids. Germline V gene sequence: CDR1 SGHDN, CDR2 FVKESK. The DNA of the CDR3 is TGTGCCAGCAGTCATGTGGGGGGCCGGGACGAGCAGTACTTC. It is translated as CASSHVGGRDEQYF. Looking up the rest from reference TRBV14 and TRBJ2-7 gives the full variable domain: EAGVTQFPSHSVIEKGQTVTLRCDPISGHDNLYWYRRVMGKEIKFLLHFVKESKQDESGMPNNRFLAERTGGTYSTLKVQPAELEDSGVYFCASSHVGGRDEQYFGPGTRLTVT.

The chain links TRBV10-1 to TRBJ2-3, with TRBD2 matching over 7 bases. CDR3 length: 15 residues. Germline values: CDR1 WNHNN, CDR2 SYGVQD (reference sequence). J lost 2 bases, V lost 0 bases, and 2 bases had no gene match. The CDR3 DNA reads TGCGCCAGCAGTGAGTCCCGGGAGGTCACAGATACGCAGTATTTT. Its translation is CASSESREVTDTQYF.

CDR3 sequence reads: CASHGRAGNSNQPQHF. The CDR3 bases are TGTGCCAGTCACGGGCGGGCAGGGAATAGCAATCAGCCCCAGCATTTT. This rearrangement joins TRBV19 to TRBJ1-5, with D possibly being TRBD1 (5 bases). The V and J ends lost 8 bases and 0 bases respectively, with 17 bases between them. Per germline, CDR1 LNHDA and CDR2 SQIVND (reference sequence). The CDR3 is 16 residues long.

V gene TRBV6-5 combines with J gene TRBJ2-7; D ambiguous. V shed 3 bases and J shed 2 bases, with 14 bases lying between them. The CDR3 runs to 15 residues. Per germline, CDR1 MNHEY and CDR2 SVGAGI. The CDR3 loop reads CASSYSPGFAYEQYF. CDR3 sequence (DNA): TGTGCCAGCAGTTATTCCCCCGGGTTCGCCTACGAGCAGTACTTC.

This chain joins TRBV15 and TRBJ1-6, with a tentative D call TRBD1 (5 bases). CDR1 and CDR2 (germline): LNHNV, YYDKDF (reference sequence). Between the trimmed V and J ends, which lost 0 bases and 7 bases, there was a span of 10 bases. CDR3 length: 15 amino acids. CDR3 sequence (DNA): TGTGCCACCAGCAGAGATTCGGGGGACAATTCACCCCTCCACTTT. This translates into CATSRDSGDNSPLHF.